The 9 T cell receptor beta chains below all came from one sample that was sequenced in a study of T-cell reconstitution after alpha-beta-depleted transplantation in children. This sample's TCRbeta library carried unique molecular identifier barcodes. TCRdb reprocessed the PCR reads via MiXCR and lists one record per CDR3 protein. The sample lists 100,000 to 120,000 distinct CDR3 sequences, 9% to 12% occurring once. The material was PBMCs from the stem cell graft donor, obtained from the stem cell graft. These receptors all come from a human donor who donated a stem cell graft to a child with acute lymphoblastic leukemia.

The sample holds many counts of this clonotype. V and J are TRBV6-1 and TRBJ1-1; maybe TRBD1 (6 bases). Germline V lookup: CDR1 MNHNS, CDR2 SASEGT. The CDR3 loop spans 16 amino acids. V was cut by 7 bases and J by 7 bases, with 25 bases left in between. The CDR3 sequence: CASTKSLQGSPGEAFF. DNA for the CDR3: TGTGCCAGCACCAAATCGTTACAGGGTTCACCGGGTGAAGCTTTCTTT.

On this clonotype: Possible read error: a much larger clone is one base away. J is TRBJ2-1 and V is TRBV5-1; tentative D call: TRBD1 (6 bases). Trimming stripped 1 base from V and 5 bases from J, with 13 bases between. The CDR3 has 15 residues. The germline V gene has CDR1 SGHRS and CDR2 YFSETQ. In DNA form, the CDR3 reads TGCGCCAGCAGCTTGCAACAGGGAAAAGACAATGAGCAGTTCTTC. Its translation: CASSLQQGKDNEQFF.

This clonotype has at least ten counts. The chain carries TRBV20-1 and TRBJ2-7, with D perhaps TRBD1 or TRBD2 (5 bases each). Germline V CDR1 and CDR2: DFQATT, SNEGSKA (reference sequence). V was trimmed by 3 bases and J by 3 bases, leaving 12 bases between them. The CDR3 contains 13 residues. This CDR3 is CSARGPWGYEQYF. The CDR3 DNA reads TGCAGTGCTAGGGGACCTTGGGGCTACGAGCAGTACTTC.

This clonotype was found many times. This chain uses TRBV5-1 with TRBJ1-2, with 7 nucleotides matching TRBD1. J gave up 6 bases and V 2 bases, and 4 bases lay outside the gene matches. CDR3 length equals 13 residues. Germline values: CDR1 SGHRS, CDR2 YFSETQ. CDR3 sequence: CASSFETGNGYTF. The CDR3 DNA reads TGCGCCAGCAGCTTCGAGACAGGGAATGGCTACACCTTC.

This clonotype was detected many times. CDR3 in DNA: TGTGCCAGCAGCTTCAAGAAACAGAGTATGAACACTGAAGCTTTCTTT. It translates to CASSFKKQSMNTEAFF. The chain couples TRBV11-2 to TRBJ1-1; D is ambiguous. The CDR3 consists of 16 residues. Germline V CDR1 and CDR2: SGHAT, FQNNGV. The V end was cut by 3 bases, the J end by 0 bases, with 14 bases between.

The genes are TRBV19 and TRBJ1-1; D is unclear. Germline lookup yields CDR1 LNHDA and CDR2 SQIVND (reference sequence). V shed 0 bases and J shed 4 bases, with 9 bases lying between them. This CDR3 is built from 14 residues. The CDR3 DNA reads as TGTGCCAGTAGTATAGATTACCGGGGCACTGAAGCTTTCTTT. This sequence encodes CASSIDYRGTEAFF.

V is TRBV4-2 and J is TRBJ2-7; D is undetermined. V was trimmed by 1 base and J by 0 bases, leaving 13 bases between them. The CDR3 is made up of 16 amino acids. The germline gives CDR1 LGHNA, CDR2 YNFKEQ. For the CDR3, the DNA is TGTGCCAGCAGCCAAGGAAGCCCCAGGAGCTCCTACGAGCAGTACTTC. Protein sequence: CASSQGSPRSSYEQYF.

This clonotype occurred many times. The J gene is TRBJ2-3, the V gene TRBV10-1; D is ambiguous. With 6 bases removed from V and 0 bases from J, the gap between germline ends came to 10 bases. The CDR3 loop spans 14 amino acids. The V gene's germline CDR1 is WNHNN and CDR2 SYGVQD (reference sequence). CDR3 loop: CASSPIDSTDTQYF. The CDR3 region has the DNA TGCGCCAGCAGCCCTATAGACAGCACAGATACGCAGTATTTT.

This clonotype was counted ten times or more. As DNA, the CDR3 is TGCGCCAGCAGCGGACGGGACAGCCTTAATGAAAAACTGTTTTTT. Translating it yields CASSGRDSLNEKLFF. V gene TRBV5-1 combines with J gene TRBJ1-4; 7 bases are shared with TRBD1. CDR1 and CDR2 from the germline V gene are SGHRS and YFSETQ. CDR3 length: 15 amino acids. The V segment lost 4 bases and the J segment 4 bases; nucleotides outside the gene matches: 7.